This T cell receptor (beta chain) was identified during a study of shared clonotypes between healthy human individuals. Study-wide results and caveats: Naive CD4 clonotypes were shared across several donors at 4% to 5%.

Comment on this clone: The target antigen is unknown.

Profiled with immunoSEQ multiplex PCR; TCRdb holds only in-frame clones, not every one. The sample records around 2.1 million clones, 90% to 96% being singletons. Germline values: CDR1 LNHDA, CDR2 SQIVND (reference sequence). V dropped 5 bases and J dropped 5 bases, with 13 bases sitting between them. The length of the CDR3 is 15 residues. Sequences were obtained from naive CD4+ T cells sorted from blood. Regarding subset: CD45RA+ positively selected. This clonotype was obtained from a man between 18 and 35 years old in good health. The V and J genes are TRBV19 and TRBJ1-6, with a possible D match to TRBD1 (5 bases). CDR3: CASSSRGGDNSPLHF. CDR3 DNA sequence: TGTGCCAGTAGTTCGAGGGGAGGGGATAATTCACCCCTCCACTTT.